This entry lists 10 T cell receptor beta chains sequenced from one sample in a study of blood T cell repertoires in COVID-19. Measured with immunoSEQ multiplex PCR; TCRdb has only the in-frame clones, and not every one. The table shows 350,000 to 450,000 clones, with roughly 91% occurring only once. The sequenced sample consisted of PBMCs or T cells enriched from blood (not recorded which). The receptors here all came from a woman aged 30 to 39 who had recovered from COVID-19.

The gene calls are TRBV19 and TRBJ2-2, with 10 bases matching TRBD2. The CDR3 is 17 residues long. V lost 6 bases, J lost 5 bases, and 12 bases stayed unmatched. Germline V gives CDR1 LNHDA, CDR2 SQIVND (reference sequence). Here the CDR3 DNA reads TGTGCCAGTAGGCCGACGGTAGCGGGGGGCAATACCGGGGAGCTGTTTTTT. Protein sequence: CASRPTVAGGNTGELFF.

This clone was counted between two and nine times. The chain recombines TRBV2 with TRBJ2-2; 7 bases match TRBD1. Germline loops: CDR1 SNHLY, CDR2 FYNNEI. This CDR3 is built from 15 residues. With 5 bases clipped from V and 5 bases from J, the junction kept 8 bases outside the gene matches. The CDR3 region has the DNA TGTGCCAGCAGTCAACAGGGGTTTGTAACCGGGGAGCTGTTTTTT. It specifies CASSQQGFVTGELFF.

This clone was counted only a few times. CDR3 nucleotide sequence: TGTGCCAGCAAGCCCCTCTATAATTCACCCCTCCACTTT. Translating gives CASKPLYNSPLHF. V gene TRBV28 combines with J gene TRBJ1-6; no clear D gene. Looked up from germline, CDR1 is MDHEN and CDR2 is SYDVKM. V lost 7 bases to trimming and J lost 3 bases, with 7 bases between them. The length of the CDR3 is 13 residues. Full variable domain (remainder filled in from reference TRBV28 and TRBJ1-6): DVKVTQSSRYLVKRTGEKVFLECVQDMDHENMFWYRQDPGLGLRLIYFSYDVKMKEKGDIPEGYSVSREKKERFSLILESASTNQTSMYLCASKPLYNSPLHFGNGTRLTVT.

This rearrangement joins TRBV28 to TRBJ1-5, with 7 bases that match TRBD1. Germline V gene data show CDR1 as MDHEN and CDR2 as SYDVKM. Germline trimming cut 3 bases from V and 5 bases from J; bases unmatched to any gene: 7. The CDR3 loop spans 15 amino acids. CDR3 region: CASSLQGEMDQPQHF. DNA of the CDR3: TGTGCCAGCAGTTTGCAGGGGGAGATGGATCAGCCCCAGCATTTT.

This clone has only a few counts. The CDR3 here is CASSAGVHQPQHF. For the CDR3, the DNA is TGTGCCAGCTCCGCAGGGGTGCATCAGCCCCAGCATTTT. The rearrangement links TRBV18 to TRBJ1-5; D possibly corresponds to TRBD1 (6 bases). CDR1 is KGHSH, CDR2 LQKENI, per germline. This CDR3 is built from 13 residues. V lost 6 bases to trimming and J lost 5 bases, with 11 bases between them.

The chain links TRBV4-1 to TRBJ2-1; a possible D gene is TRBD1 (5 bases). The ends were cut back, 0 bases at V and 1 base at J, with 13 bases in the middle. The CDR3 consists of 17 residues. CDR1 and CDR2 (germline): MGHRA, YSYEKL. The CDR3 DNA sequence: TGCGCCAGCAGCCAAGATTTAGTCCAGGGTTCCTACAATGAGCAGTTCTTC. The encoded protein is CASSQDLVQGSYNEQFF.

The rearrangement joins TRBV7-8 to TRBJ2-1; D not resolved. The V end was cut by 0 bases, the J end by 9 bases, with 12 bases between. Germline assignment: CDR1 SGHVS and CDR2 FQNEAQ. The CDR3 contains 14 residues. CDR3 amino acids: CASSLALQFLEQFF. The CDR3 region has the DNA TGTGCCAGCAGCTTAGCGTTACAGTTTCTTGAGCAGTTCTTC.

V usage is TRBV11-3 and J usage is TRBJ2-2, with a weak D call TRBD2 (6 bases). The CDR3 has 15 residues. Germline V gene sequence: CDR1 SGHNT, CDR2 YENEEA. V was pared by 2 bases and J by 4 bases, with 11 bases between. The CDR3 bases are TGTGCCAGCAGCTTAACCCGGGGGACCACCGGGGAGCTGTTTTTT. It translates to CASSLTRGTTGELFF.

J is TRBJ2-1 and V is TRBV11-2, with 7 bases identical to TRBD1. The CDR3 loop spans 12 amino acids. Germline-derived CDR1 and CDR2 are SGHAT and FQNNGV. With 6 bases clipped from V and 4 bases from J, the junction kept 0 bases outside the gene matches. CDR3 loop: CASRQGYNEQFF. Here the CDR3 DNA reads TGTGCCAGCAGACAGGGGTACAATGAGCAGTTCTTC.

As to this clone: A read error may account for a junction end that differs from germline. The rearrangement joins TRBV3-1 (or the pseudogene TRBV3-2) to TRBJ2-7, with D possibly TRBD1 on 6 matching bases. Per germline, CDR1 LGHDT and CDR2 YNNKEL (reference sequence). This CDR3 region has 12 residues. The CDR3 is CASSQSGTTILF. For the CDR3, the DNA is TGTGCCAGCAGCCAGTCCGGGACAACTATTCTATTC.